The source of this T cell receptor (beta chain) is a study of blood T cells in healthy people across ages. Findings and limits, study-wide: Age brought a roughly linear fall in TCR beta diversity measured per million T cells.

Trimming at V came to 6 bases and at J to 6 bases, leaving 11 bases not matched to a gene. Germline-derived CDR1 and CDR2 are MDHEN and SYDVKM. The CDR3 sequence is 14 residues long. Together with a sample-barcoded 5' primer, a J-beta primer mix was included in a second PCR lasting roughly 6 to 12 cycles. TCRdb reprocessed the 5' RACE reads via MiXCR and lists one record per CDR3 protein. The repertoire has almost 800,000 distinct CDR3 sequences, about 62% of them found once; the top ten carry 22%. Aged roughly 6 to 100, donors were systemically healthy Caucasians from Russia. Each donor gave around 9.6 milliliters of peripheral blood. About this clonotype itself: Its specificity is unknown.

This receptor was taken from a man between 25 and 39 years old in good health. Sequences were obtained from blood. This sequence joins TRBV28 and TRBJ2-7; TRBD1 matches at 7 bases. The CDR3 loop reads CASRTGTDSLEQYF. CDR3 bases: TGTGCCAGCAGGACCGGGACAGACTCTCTCGAGCAGTACTTC.